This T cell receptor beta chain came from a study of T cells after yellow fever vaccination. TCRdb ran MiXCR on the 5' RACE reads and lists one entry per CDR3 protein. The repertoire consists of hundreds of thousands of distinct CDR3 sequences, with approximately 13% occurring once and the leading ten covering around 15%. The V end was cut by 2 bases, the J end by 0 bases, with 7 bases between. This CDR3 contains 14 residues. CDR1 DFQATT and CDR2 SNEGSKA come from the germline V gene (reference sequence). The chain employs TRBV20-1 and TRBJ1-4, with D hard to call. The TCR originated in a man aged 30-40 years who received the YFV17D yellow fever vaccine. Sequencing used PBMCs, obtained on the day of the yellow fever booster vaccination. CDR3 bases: TGCAGTGCTAGATCAAGTGCAACTAATGAAAAACTGTTTTTT. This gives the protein CSARSSATNEKLFF.